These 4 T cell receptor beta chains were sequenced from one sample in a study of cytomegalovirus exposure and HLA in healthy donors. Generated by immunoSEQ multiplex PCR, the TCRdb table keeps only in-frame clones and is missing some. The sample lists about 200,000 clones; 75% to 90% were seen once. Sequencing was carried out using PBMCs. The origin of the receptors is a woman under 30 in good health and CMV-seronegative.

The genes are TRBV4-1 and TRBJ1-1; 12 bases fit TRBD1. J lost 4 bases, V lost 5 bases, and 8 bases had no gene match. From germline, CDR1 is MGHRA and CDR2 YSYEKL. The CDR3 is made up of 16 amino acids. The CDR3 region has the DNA TGCGCCAGCAGCGCCGGGACAGGGGGCTTTGGCACTGAAGCTTTCTTT. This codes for CASSAGTGGFGTEAFF.

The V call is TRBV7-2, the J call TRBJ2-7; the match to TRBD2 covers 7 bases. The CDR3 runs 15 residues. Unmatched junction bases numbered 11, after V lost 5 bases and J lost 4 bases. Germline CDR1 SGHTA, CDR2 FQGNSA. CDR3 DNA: TGTGCCAGCAGCCCGGTAGCGGGTGGTGGGTACGAGCAGTACTTC. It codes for CASSPVAGGGYEQYF.

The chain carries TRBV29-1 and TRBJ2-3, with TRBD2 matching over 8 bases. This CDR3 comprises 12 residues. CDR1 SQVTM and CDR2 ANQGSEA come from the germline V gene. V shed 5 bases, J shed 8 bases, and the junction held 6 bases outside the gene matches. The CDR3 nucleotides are TGCAGCGTTAGCGGGAGTGTCTTTACGCAGTATTTT. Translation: CSVSGSVFTQYF.

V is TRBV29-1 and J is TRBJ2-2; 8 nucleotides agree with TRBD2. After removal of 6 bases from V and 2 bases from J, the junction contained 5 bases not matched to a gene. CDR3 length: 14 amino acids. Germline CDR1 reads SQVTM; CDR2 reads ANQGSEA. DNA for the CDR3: TGCAGCGTCCTTAGCGGGATTAACACCGGGGAGCTGTTTTTT. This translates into CSVLSGINTGELFF.